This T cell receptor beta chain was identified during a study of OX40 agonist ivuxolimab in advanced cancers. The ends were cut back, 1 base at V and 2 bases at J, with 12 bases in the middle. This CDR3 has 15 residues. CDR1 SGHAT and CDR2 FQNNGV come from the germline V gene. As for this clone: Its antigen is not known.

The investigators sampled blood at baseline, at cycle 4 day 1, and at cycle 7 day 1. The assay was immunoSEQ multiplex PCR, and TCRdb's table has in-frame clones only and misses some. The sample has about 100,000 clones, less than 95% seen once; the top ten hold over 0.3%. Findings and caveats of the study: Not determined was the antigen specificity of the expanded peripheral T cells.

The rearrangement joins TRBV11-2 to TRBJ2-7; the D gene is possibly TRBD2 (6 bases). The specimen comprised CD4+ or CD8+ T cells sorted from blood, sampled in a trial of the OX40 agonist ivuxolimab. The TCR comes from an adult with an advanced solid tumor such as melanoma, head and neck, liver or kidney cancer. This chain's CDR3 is CASSLAGRDAYEQYF. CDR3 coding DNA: TGTGCCAGCAGCTTAGCTGGGCGGGATGCCTACGAGCAGTACTTC.